The 25 T cell receptor beta chains listed next were all sequenced from one sample in a study of T cell clonotyping in hematopoietic cell transplantation. Method: immunoSEQ multiplex PCR; TCRdb's copy keeps in-frame clones and lacks some. This table has 45,000 or so clones, around 84% appearing once. Documented time point: recipient sample about 28 days before transplant, after cytoreduction. Material: peripheral blood mononuclear cells, obtained before stem cell transplant. These receptors came from a man aged 55 to 69 with myelodysplastic syndrome. Some clones in this sample may be carry-over from other donors' samples.

This clone appeared a few times. This sequence joins TRBV2 and TRBJ1-2; D is unclear. Germline V gene lookup returns CDR1 SNHLY and CDR2 FYNNEI. Trimming removed 2 bases at V and 4 bases at J, with 14 bases between. The CDR3 length is 15 residues. CDR3 amino acids: CASSESPVQGYGYTF. In DNA form, the CDR3 reads TGTGCCAGCAGTGAAAGCCCCGTACAAGGCTATGGCTACACCTTC. The full variable domain, with the rest looked up from reference TRBV2 and TRBJ1-2, is EPEVTQTPSHQVTQMGQEVILRCVPISNHLYFYWYRQILGQKVEFLVSFYNNEISEKSEIFDDQFSVERPDGSNFTLKIRSTKLEDSAMYFCASSESPVQGYGYTFGSGTRLTVV.

The chain carries TRBV2 and TRBJ2-1, with D perhaps matching TRBD1 or TRBD2 (6 bases each). Trimming removed 4 bases from V and 9 bases from J, with 13 bases in between. This CDR3 is built from 13 residues. Germline V gene sequence: CDR1 SNHLY, CDR2 FYNNEI. CDR3 residues: CASSVTGAVEQFF. DNA for the CDR3: TGTGCCAGCAGTGTTACGGGGGCGGTTGAGCAGTTCTTC.

V is TRBV5-3 and J is TRBJ2-2; D unclear. TRBV5-3 belongs to the ORF category, with a function that is uncertain. The CDR3 has 11 residues. V was trimmed by 7 bases and J by 4 bases, leaving 5 bases between them. The CDR3 DNA reads TGTGCCAGAGGGCGCACCGGGGAGCTGTTTTTT. Translating it yields CARGRTGELFF.

This rearrangement joins TRBV9 to TRBJ2-3, with TRBD1 as a possible D gene (5 bases). In germline, CDR1 is SGDLS, CDR2 YYNGEE. V lost 2 bases, J lost 2 bases, and 9 bases lay in between. CDR3 length: 14 amino acids. In DNA form, the CDR3 reads TGTGCCAGCAGCGTTAGGGGCTCCACAGATACGCAGTATTTT. It specifies CASSVRGSTDTQYF.

The rearrangement uses TRBV11-2 and TRBJ2-4, with D maybe TRBD2 (7 bases). The CDR3 is 16 amino acids. V gave up 0 bases and J gave up 8 bases, with 17 bases separating them. CDR1 is SGHAT and CDR2 is FQNNGV in the germline V gene. CDR3 in amino acids: CASSLDPWGGRDIQYF. DNA of the CDR3: TGTGCCAGCAGCTTAGATCCCTGGGGGGGCCGGGACATTCAGTACTTC.

This clone was seen only a few times. This chain uses TRBV6-5 with TRBJ1-3; no definite D call. In germline, CDR1 is MNHEY, CDR2 SVGAGI. The CDR3 loop spans 12 amino acids. V dropped 7 bases and J dropped 7 bases, with 11 bases sitting between them. The chain's CDR3 is CASMARGNTIYF. The CDR3 DNA is TGTGCCAGCATGGCGAGAGGGAACACCATATATTTT.

A note on this clone: Distinct nucleotide sequences in the sample also encode this CDR3. V gene TRBV6-5 combines with J gene TRBJ2-1; D is uncertain. Germline V lookup: CDR1 MNHEY, CDR2 SVGAGI. Deletions cut 5 bases from V and 5 bases from J, with 10 bases between. This CDR3 is built from 13 residues. The CDR3 coding sequence is TGTGCCAGCAGTCGTAACGGAGACAATGAGCAGTTCTTC. Amino acid sequence: CASSRNGDNEQFF.

The chain is built from TRBV4-3 and TRBJ2-3; no firm D call. In germline, CDR1 is LGHNA, CDR2 YSLEER. The CDR3 sequence is 15 residues long. Between the trimmed V and J ends, which lost 7 bases and 5 bases, there was a span of 19 bases. CDR3 DNA sequence: TGCGCCAGCACCATAACCCCCATAACGGGAGATACGCAGTATTTT. Its protein product is CASTITPITGDTQYF.

V usage is TRBV11-2 and J usage is TRBJ2-2; D not resolved. Germline V gives CDR1 SGHAT, CDR2 FQNNGV. The CDR3 has 16 residues. Trimming took 5 bases from V and 5 from J, leaving 18 bases between them. CDR3 in DNA: TGTGCCAGCAGCCCCAGGACGGAGTGGCTAACCGGGGAGCTGTTTTTT. This sequence encodes CASSPRTEWLTGELFF.

The V and J genes are TRBV7-2 and TRBJ1-2; D is perhaps TRBD1 (5 bases). V dropped 1 base and J dropped 8 bases, with 8 bases sitting between them. The CDR3 length is 12 residues. Germline values: CDR1 SGHTA, CDR2 FQGNSA. The CDR3 nucleotides read TGTGCCAGCAGCTTAGGCAGGGAGGGCTACACCTTC. This gives the protein CASSLGREGYTF.

This sequence joins TRBV7-6 and TRBJ1-2; a weak D match, TRBD1 (6 bases). The CDR3 runs to 16 residues. Germline CDR1 and CDR2: SGHVS and FNYEAQ. V was pared by 4 bases and J by 3 bases, with 18 bases between. CDR3 region: CASSSLGHLGDYGYTF. CDR3 coding DNA: TGTGCCAGCAGCTCGTTGGGACACCTGGGCGACTATGGCTACACCTTC.

The V and J genes are TRBV27 and TRBJ2-3; D remains ambiguous. The V gene lost 4 bases and the J gene lost 2 bases, with 1 base spanning the gap. This CDR3 region has 11 residues. Germline V gives CDR1 MNHEY, CDR2 SMNVEV (reference sequence). This chain's CDR3 is CASSSTDTQYF. Written as DNA, the CDR3 is TGTGCCAGCAGTTCCACAGATACGCAGTATTTT.

This clone was recorded once. The chain couples TRBV28 to TRBJ1-2; TRBD1 agrees at 9 bases. V shed 6 bases, J shed 6 bases, and the junction held 14 bases outside the gene matches. CDR3 size: 16 residues. Germline values: CDR1 MDHEN, CDR2 SYDVKM. For the CDR3, the DNA is TGTGCCAGCAGAGTCACAGGGGGCTCAGGAAGCGATGGCTACACCTTC. Translating it yields CASRVTGGSGSDGYTF.

This chain links TRBV7-9 with TRBJ2-2; 8 nucleotides match TRBD1. Germline loops: CDR1 SEHNR, CDR2 FQNEAQ (reference sequence). This CDR3 has 17 residues. The V and J ends lost 5 bases and 1 base, in that order; junction bases with no gene match: 9. This CDR3 reads CASSPRWGQENTGELFF. CDR3 coding DNA: TGTGCCAGCAGCCCGAGATGGGGACAGGAGAACACCGGGGAGCTGTTTTTT.

V gene TRBV19 combines with J gene TRBJ1-5; D gene unclear. The ends were cut back, 3 bases at V and 1 base at J, with 10 bases in the middle. The germline gives CDR1 LNHDA, CDR2 SQIVND (reference sequence). This CDR3 has 15 amino acids. The CDR3 DNA reads TGTGCCAGTAGTATGGCGGGGTGGAGCAATCAGCCCCAGCATTTT. Residues: CASSMAGWSNQPQHF.

The CDR3 bases are TGTGCCAGCAGCTTAGACAGGAACGAGCAGTACTTC. Translation gives CASSLDRNEQYF. The rearrangement uses TRBV11-2 and TRBJ2-7, with D unclear. V lost 0 bases, J lost 5 bases, and 5 bases lay in between. The CDR3 has 12 residues. The germline V gene encodes CDR1 SGHAT and CDR2 FQNNGV.

This clone has just a few counts. The chain is built from TRBV7-8 and TRBJ1-5, with a weak D call TRBD1 (6 bases). The ends were cut back, 7 bases at V and 3 bases at J, with 16 bases in the middle. This CDR3 comprises 15 residues. Germline values: CDR1 SGHVS, CDR2 FQNEAQ. CDR3 bases: TGTGCCAGCACCCTGTACGGGGGGCTCAATCAGCCCCAGCATTTT. It translates to CASTLYGGLNQPQHF.

V usage is TRBV11-2 and J usage is TRBJ1-1, with D hard to call. Germline-derived CDR1 and CDR2 are SGHAT and FQNNGV. Trimming cost V 6 bases and J 0 bases, with 11 bases left between them. The CDR3 contains 14 residues. The CDR3 bases are TGTGCCAGCAGACAGTCCGAGGTGAACACTGAAGCTTTCTTT. It encodes CASRQSEVNTEAFF.

The V call is TRBV11-2, the J call TRBJ2-5; D gene unclear. CDR1 and CDR2 from the germline V gene are SGHAT and FQNNGV. Trimming removed 7 bases from V and 1 base from J, with 13 bases in between. The CDR3 runs to 14 residues. This CDR3 is CASTSPPGQETQYF. The CDR3, as DNA: TGTGCCAGCACCTCTCCCCCAGGCCAAGAGACCCAGTACTTC. Filled out from reference TRBV11-2 and TRBJ2-5, the complete variable domain reads EAGVAQSPRYKIIEKRQSVAFWCNPISGHATLYWYQQILGQGPKLLIQFQNNGVVDDSQLPKDRFSAERLKGVDSTLKIQPAKLEDSAVYLCASTSPPGQETQYFGPGTRLLVL.

The V gene is TRBV11-2, the J gene TRBJ2-7, with TRBD2 identical over 11 bases. Germline V gene data show CDR1 as SGHAT and CDR2 as FQNNGV. CDR3 length: 15 amino acids. With 2 bases clipped from V and 2 bases from J, the junction kept 2 bases outside the gene matches. CDR3 coding DNA: TGTGCCAGCAGCTTACTAGCGGGGGGCACCTACGAGCAGTACTTC. It translates to CASSLLAGGTYEQYF.

The chain combines TRBV11-2 with TRBJ1-1; no definite D call. There are 15 residues in the CDR3. Germline V CDR1 and CDR2: SGHAT, FQNNGV. The V and J ends lost 3 bases and 3 bases respectively, with 14 bases between them. The CDR3, as DNA: TGTGCCAGCAGCTTCCAGGTCGGCGGGTACACTGAAGCTTTCTTT. Translation gives CASSFQVGGYTEAFF.

This chain links TRBV6-5 with TRBJ2-7, with D possibly TRBD2 on 5 matching bases. Per the germline V gene, CDR1 is MNHEY and CDR2 is SVGAGI. Trimming left V 5 bases short and J 1 base short, with 12 bases between. The length of the CDR3 is 14 residues. This CDR3 reads CASSPVRESYEQYF. CDR3 coding DNA: TGTGCCAGCAGTCCAGTAAGGGAGTCCTACGAGCAGTACTTC.

This sequence joins TRBV4-1 and TRBJ2-1; either TRBD1 or TRBD2 may fit D (5 bases each). The CDR3 runs 16 residues. The germline V and J ends were trimmed by 4 bases and 5 bases, with 18 bases remaining between them. The germline CDR1 and CDR2 sequences are MGHRA and YSYEKL. The CDR3 DNA is TGCGCCAGCAGCCCGGGGCCGGGGCTAGCAAACAATGAGCAGTTCTTC. As protein: CASSPGPGLANNEQFF.

The chain recombines TRBV10-3 with TRBJ2-1; D might be TRBD2 (7 bases). CDR3 length equals 17 residues. Trimming removed 0 bases from V and 7 bases from J, with 19 bases in between. The V gene's germline CDR1 is ENHRY and CDR2 SYGVKD. CDR3 amino acids: CAISESRGGGVRNEQFF. DNA for the CDR3: TGTGCCATCAGTGAGTCAAGGGGCGGGGGCGTAAGGAATGAGCAGTTCTTC.

The chain is built from TRBV5-6 and TRBJ2-1, with D possibly being TRBD1 or TRBD2 (5 bases each). Germline V gene lookup returns CDR1 SGHDT and CDR2 YYEEEE. The V end was cut by 4 bases, the J end by 5 bases, with 16 bases between. The CDR3 has 15 amino acids. For the CDR3, the DNA is TGTGCCAGCAGCCTGGGATGGGGGAGAAACAATGAGCAGTTCTTC. The encoded protein is CASSLGWGRNNEQFF.